This T cell receptor beta chain was sequenced during a study of cytomegalovirus exposure and HLA in healthy donors. This clone was seen only a few times. Deletions cut 6 bases from V and 8 bases from J, with 13 bases between. This CDR3 spans 12 amino acids. From germline, CDR1 is SEHNR and CDR2 FQNEAQ (reference sequence). PCR amplification relied on 60 Vbeta primers (plus 13 Jbeta primers). Sequencing used immunoSEQ multiplex PCR; TCRdb keeps in-frame clones, though not all of them. The table includes 150,000 to 200,000 clones, around 78% detected once. This clonotype originated in a woman in her 30s in good health and CMV-seropositive. V and J are TRBV7-9 and TRBJ1-2, with unresolved D. The source material was PBMCs. The CDR3 DNA reads TGTGCCAGCAGGAATGGCACATCCGGCTACACCTTC. Translation: CASRNGTSGYTF.